This entry lists 23 T cell receptor beta chains sequenced from one sample in a study of blood T cells in healthy people across ages. PCR was performed a second time for about 7 to 12 cycles using a sample-barcoded 5' primer and a J-beta primer mix. MiXCR, applied by TCRdb to the 5' RACE reads, yields one record per CDR3 protein. The table has about 940,000 distinct CDR3 sequences, around 46% seen once. Sequenced material: blood. These receptors were taken from a man aged 30-40 years in good health.

The V gene is TRBV2, the J gene TRBJ2-7, with TRBD1 as a possible D gene (6 bases). CDR1 SNHLY and CDR2 FYNNEI come from the germline V gene. Trimming stripped 3 bases from V and 2 bases from J, with 11 bases between. The CDR3 consists of 14 residues. The CDR3 DNA is TGTGCCAGCAGTGATATAGGGGGAACCTACGAGCAGTACTTC. Translated: CASSDIGGTYEQYF.

This rearrangement joins TRBV5-6 to TRBJ2-7, with 7 bases that match TRBD1. Unmatched junction bases numbered 9, after V lost 4 bases and J lost 5 bases. The CDR3 covers 14 residues. Germline V gene data show CDR1 as SGHDT and CDR2 as YYEEEE. The CDR3 coding sequence is TGTGCCAGCAGCCCAGACAGGGCACGGAACGAGCAGTACTTC. The encoded protein is CASSPDRARNEQYF.

This clonotype showed up just a few times. The chain recombines TRBV3-1 with TRBJ2-5; 11 bases line up with TRBD2. TRBJ2-7 explains the end of the DNA better; the J call may be wrong. The germline CDR1 and CDR2 sequences are LGHDT and YNNKEL (reference sequence). The CDR3 consists of 16 residues. CDR3 nucleotide sequence: TGTGCCAGCAGCCAAGATCCTAGCGGGGGGTTGGACGAGCAGTACTTC. Protein product: CASSQDPSGGLDEQYF.

The chain employs TRBV6-2 or TRBV6-3 and TRBJ2-7; TRBD2 matches at 11 bases. After removal of 2 bases from V and 2 bases from J, the junction contained 14 bases not matched to a gene. The length of the CDR3 is 19 residues. Germline-derived CDR1 and CDR2 are MNHEY and SVGEGT. The CDR3 sequence is CASSYARVGTSGRAYEQYF. The CDR3 DNA sequence: TGTGCCAGCAGTTACGCACGGGTTGGGACTAGCGGTCGAGCCTACGAGCAGTACTTC.

The J gene is TRBJ1-1, the V gene TRBV7-9, with 8 bases matching TRBD1. The CDR3 runs to 14 residues. The germline gives CDR1 SEHNR, CDR2 FQNEAQ (reference sequence). Losses at the gene ends were 5 bases for V and 7 bases for J; bases not matched to a gene: 9. In DNA form, the CDR3 reads TGTGCCAGCAGCCCCCCGACAGGGGTGGATGAAGCTTTCTTT. Encoded protein: CASSPPTGVDEAFF.

This clonotype was counted many times. The chain carries TRBV5-1 and TRBJ1-6; TRBD1 matches 7 bases. Germline-derived CDR1 and CDR2 are SGHRS and YFSETQ. This CDR3 region has 15 residues. V dropped 0 bases and J dropped 6; count of bases not matched to a gene: 3. The CDR3 nucleotides are TGCGCCAGCAGCTTGGGGACAGGAACTAATTCACCCCTCCACTTT. This encodes CASSLGTGTNSPLHF.

Ten or more counts support this clonotype. The chain joins TRBV9 to TRBJ2-1; D is uncertain. V was trimmed by 3 bases and J by 6 bases, leaving 16 bases between them. Germline CDR1 SGDLS, CDR2 YYNGEE. The CDR3 is 15 amino acids. The CDR3 DNA reads as TGTGCCAGCAGCGCGCGTGGACCATCCGTCAATGAGCAGTTCTTC. Its protein product is CASSARGPSVNEQFF. Full variable domain (missing parts from reference TRBV9 and TRBJ2-1): DSGVTQTPKHLITATGQRVTLRCSPRSGDLSVYWYQQSLDQGLQFLIQYYNGEERAKGNILERFSAQQFPDLHSELNLSSLELGDSALYFCASSARGPSVNEQFFGPGTRLTVL.

The chain employs TRBV7-9 and TRBJ2-1; 9 bases line up with TRBD1. The V and J ends lost 6 bases and 4 bases, in that order; junction bases with no gene match: 13. The CDR3 covers 17 residues. Germline V gene lookup returns CDR1 SEHNR and CDR2 FQNEAQ (reference sequence). CDR3: CASRYSAGQGIYNEQFF. CDR3 nucleotide sequence: TGTGCCAGCAGATATTCTGCCGGACAGGGGATTTACAATGAGCAGTTCTTC.

Only one count was recorded for this clonotype. The conserved phenylalanine or tryptophan is not found at the CDR3 terminus, so this likely reflects a read error. The chain has TRBV20-1 and TRBJ2-7, with 7 positions matching TRBD1. Germline CDR1 DFQATT, CDR2 SNEGSKA (reference sequence). V was pared by 1 base and J by 2 bases, with 8 bases of the junction left unmatched. The CDR3 sequence is 15 residues long. The CDR3 DNA reads as TGCAGTGCTAGAGGGGTTAGGGACAGTGCCTACGAGCAGTACCTC. Translation: CSARGVRDSAYEQYL.

This clonotype was detected many times. The CDR3 sequence: CASAQSSGNEQFF. The CDR3 DNA follows: TGCGCCAGCGCCCAAAGCTCGGGGAATGAGCAGTTCTTC. The rearrangement uses TRBV23-1 and TRBJ2-1; D is possibly TRBD2 (5 bases). TRBV23-1 has ORF status, its function being uncertain. The CDR3 spans 13 residues. V was cut by 8 bases and J by 7 bases, with 15 bases left in between.

The J gene is TRBJ2-2, the V gene TRBV20-1, with D uncertain. Deletions cut 3 bases from V and 5 bases from J, with 19 bases between. This CDR3 is 16 amino acids long. Per the germline V gene, CDR1 is DFQATT and CDR2 is SNEGSKA (reference sequence). For the CDR3, the DNA is TGCAGTGCTAGTCGTACTTGGACGTCGGGTACCGGGGAGCTGTTTTTT. It codes for CSASRTWTSGTGELFF.

The gene calls are TRBV6-2 or TRBV6-3 and TRBJ2-7; 8 bases line up with TRBD1. V gave up 2 bases and J gave up 4 bases; unmatched junction bases: 10. The CDR3 sequence is 16 residues long. Germline values: CDR1 MNHEY, CDR2 SVGEGT. CDR3 sequence reads: CASSYLRDRYEYEQYF. Here the CDR3 DNA reads TGTGCCAGCAGTTACCTCCGGGACAGGTATGAATACGAGCAGTACTTC.

The rearrangement links TRBV6-6 to TRBJ2-2; tentative D call: TRBD1 (5 bases). The V end was cut by 6 bases, the J end by 0 bases, with 11 bases between. The germline V gene has CDR1 MNHNY and CDR2 SVGAGI (reference sequence). The CDR3 contains 15 residues. CDR3 in amino acids: CASRNRQTNTGELFF. Here the CDR3 DNA reads TGTGCCAGCAGGAACAGACAGACGAACACCGGGGAGCTGTTTTTT.

This clonotype was detected only a few times. The genes are TRBV7-2 and TRBJ1-2; 7 bases are shared with TRBD1. V dropped 5 bases and J dropped 5; count of bases not matched to a gene: 11. The CDR3 sequence is 15 residues long. Looked up from germline, CDR1 is SGHTA and CDR2 is FQGNSA. The CDR3 DNA follows: TGTGCCAGCAGCCCAACGGGCGGACAGGAGTATGGCTACACCTTC. Residues: CASSPTGGQEYGYTF.

V gene TRBV20-1 combines with J gene TRBJ2-1; TRBD2 matches 12 bases. The junction had 7 bases not matched to a gene; V was cut back by 6 bases and J by 4 bases. This CDR3 spans 15 amino acids. In germline, CDR1 is DFQATT, CDR2 SNEGSKA (reference sequence). The CDR3 protein is CSATPGTSGYNEQFF. CDR3 in DNA: TGCAGTGCCACCCCCGGGACTAGCGGGTACAATGAGCAGTTCTTC.

The V and J genes are TRBV12-3 or TRBV12-4 and TRBJ2-7, with 11 nucleotides matching TRBD2. CDR3 length: 15 residues. The trim removed 7 bases at V and 2 bases at J, leaving 7 bases unmatched. The CDR3 reads CASTRLAGTTYEQYF. In DNA, the CDR3 is TGTGCCAGCACTCGACTAGCGGGGACTACCTACGAGCAGTACTTC.

This clonotype was seen a few times. The chain has TRBV6-2 or TRBV6-3 and TRBJ2-3, with unresolved D. This CDR3 contains 14 residues. Trimming removed 5 bases at V and 6 bases at J, with 15 bases between. Germline CDR1 MNHEY, CDR2 SVGEGT. The chain's CDR3 is CASSNPGRWDTQYF. The CDR3 DNA reads TGTGCCAGCAGTAATCCGGGCCGATGGGATACGCAGTATTTT.

The chain employs TRBV28 and TRBJ2-2, with TRBD1 identical over 10 bases. The CDR3 consists of 15 residues. Germline CDR1 MDHEN, CDR2 SYDVKM. V lost 7 bases to trimming and J lost 5 bases; unmatched junction nucleotides: 7. In DNA, the CDR3 is TGTGCCAGCATCCAGGACAGGGGGGGTACCGGGGAGCTGTTTTTT. Encoded protein: CASIQDRGGTGELFF.

The J gene is TRBJ2-1, the V gene TRBV6-1, with D unclear. Trimming stripped 6 bases from V and 3 bases from J, with 12 bases between. The CDR3 length is 14 residues. Germline CDR1 reads MNHNS; CDR2 reads SASEGT. The CDR3 DNA follows: TGTGCCAGCAGGGAAAATCTGGGCTACAATGAGCAGTTCTTC. It specifies CASRENLGYNEQFF.

J is TRBJ2-1 and V is TRBV29-1, with TRBD1 matching over 9 bases. Germline V gives CDR1 SQVTM, CDR2 ANQGSEA. J lost 0 bases, V lost 5 bases, and 5 bases had no gene match. There are 15 residues in the CDR3. The DNA of the CDR3 is TGCAGCGTTTTTGGACAGGGGAGCTCCTACAATGAGCAGTTCTTC. Residues: CSVFGQGSSYNEQFF.

In its sample, this clonotype was seen a few times. The V and J genes are TRBV28 and TRBJ2-5; tentative D call: TRBD1 (6 bases). Near its end, the DNA agrees better with TRBJ2-7, so the J call may be wrong. CDR3 length: 15 residues. CDR1 and CDR2 (germline): MDHEN, SYDVKM. CDR3 sequence reads: CASTLVRDTYCEQYF. CDR3 sequence (DNA): TGTGCCAGCACCCTGGTGAGGGACACCTACTGCGAGCAGTACTTC.

This sequence joins TRBV20-1 and TRBJ2-7, with TRBD1 identical over 7 bases. Trimming took 0 bases from V and 5 from J; bases not matched to a gene: 7. Germline loops: CDR1 DFQATT, CDR2 SNEGSKA (reference sequence). CDR3 length: 14 amino acids. The CDR3 region is CSARDPRQGDEQYF. The CDR3 coding sequence is TGCAGTGCTAGAGACCCCCGACAGGGTGACGAGCAGTACTTC.

In regard to this clonotype: The junction differs from germline at one of its ends, possibly a read error. The chain uses TRBV20-1 and TRBJ1-2; 8 nucleotides align to TRBD1. CDR1 is DFQATT, CDR2 SNEGSKA, per germline (reference sequence). The CDR3 has 15 amino acids. CDR3 sequence reads: CSAGDPGAGGRGYTF. The CDR3 DNA reads TGCAGTGCTGGAGATCCCGGGGCAGGGGGCCGAGGCTACACCTTC.